One sample yielded the 18 T cell receptor beta chains listed below, sequenced in a study of blood T cell repertoires in COVID-19. The method was immunoSEQ multiplex PCR; TCRdb's version includes in-frame clones alone and lacks a portion of them. The profile covers approximately 97,000 clones, with 70% to 90% appearing a single time and around 20% taken by the ten largest. Sequences were obtained from peripheral blood. The receptors were gathered from a woman of 80 years or more with acute or convalescent COVID-19.

The chain is built from TRBV29-1 and TRBJ2-7, with D unclear. The CDR3 totals 11 residues. The germline gives CDR1 SQVTM, CDR2 ANQGSEA. Trimming took off 4 bases at V and 11 bases at J, with 15 bases between the two ends. DNA of the CDR3: TGCAGCGTTGGTTCCTCCGCTAGTAAGTACTTC. Encoded protein: CSVGSSASKYF.

V usage is TRBV18 and J usage is TRBJ2-5; maybe TRBD1 (6 bases). The CDR3 has 16 amino acids. Deletions cut 3 bases from V and 5 bases from J, with 19 bases between. Germline CDR1 is KGHSH and CDR2 is LQKENI. The CDR3 bases are TGTGCCAGCTCACCTTACCCCCCAGGGGTGGTCGAGACCCAGTACTTC. Translating gives CASSPYPPGVVETQYF.

The CDR3 loop reads CASSVGSSGYQETQYF. The CDR3 DNA sequence: TGTGCCAGCAGCGTAGGGAGTAGCGGGTACCAAGAGACCCAGTACTTC. The chain combines TRBV9 with TRBJ2-5; 7 nucleotides align to TRBD2. Germline V gene data show CDR1 as SGDLS and CDR2 as YYNGEE. V dropped 0 bases and J dropped 0; count of bases not matched to a gene: 5. There are 16 residues in the CDR3.

V usage is TRBV27 and J usage is TRBJ1-2, with 9 bases aligning to TRBD1. Unmatched junction bases numbered 3, after V lost 3 bases and J lost 4 bases. The CDR3 extends over 14 amino acids. Germline V gene data show CDR1 as MNHEY and CDR2 as SMNVEV (reference sequence). DNA of the CDR3: TGTGCCAGCAGTTTGACAGGGGGAATCTATGGCTACACCTTC. Its translation: CASSLTGGIYGYTF.

The V call is TRBV24-1, the J call TRBJ1-2; a possible D gene is TRBD1 (5 bases). V gave up 3 bases and J gave up 4 bases, with 14 bases separating them. Looked up from germline, CDR1 is KGHDR and CDR2 is SFDVKD. The CDR3 covers 15 residues. As DNA, the CDR3 is TGTGCCACCAGTGATGATGAGACAGACCCCTATGGCTACACCTTC. It codes for CATSDDETDPYGYTF.

This clone was observed a single time. The chain has TRBV11-2 and TRBJ2-1; 8 bases align to TRBD1. Losses at the gene ends were 5 bases for V and 4 bases for J; bases not matched to a gene: 7. The germline gives CDR1 SGHAT, CDR2 FQNNGV. CDR3 length equals 15 residues. The CDR3 coding sequence is TGTGCCAGCAGCCCGGGACAGGAACGTTACAATGAGCAGTTCTTC. Protein product: CASSPGQERYNEQFF.

This clone came up a few times. The genes are TRBV6-5 and TRBJ1-5; D is ambiguous. The CDR3 loop spans 15 amino acids. CDR1 is MNHEY, CDR2 SVGAGI, per germline. The germline V and J ends were trimmed by 6 bases and 2 bases, with 14 bases remaining between them. The chain's CDR3 is CASSRGSQGNQPQHF. In DNA form, the CDR3 reads TGTGCCAGCAGCCGCGGGTCTCAGGGCAATCAGCCCCAGCATTTT.

The rearrangement joins TRBV19 to TRBJ1-2; possibly TRBD1 for D (5 bases). With 4 bases removed from V and 8 bases from J, the gap between germline ends came to 17 bases. This CDR3 has 14 amino acids. Germline V CDR1 and CDR2: LNHDA, SQIVND (reference sequence). CDR3 coding DNA: TGTGCCAGTAGTACTCACTCGGGACTTTTAGGCTACACCTTC. Its protein product is CASSTHSGLLGYTF.

CDR3 sequence: CATALDNEKLFF. The CDR3 DNA reads as TGTGCCACCGCACTAGATAATGAAAAACTGTTTTTT. The chain recombines TRBV15 with TRBJ1-4, with D hard to call. Trimming took off 8 bases at V and 4 bases at J, with 8 bases between the two ends. The germline V gene encodes CDR1 LNHNV and CDR2 YYDKDF (reference sequence). The CDR3 covers 12 residues.

The V and J genes are TRBV2 and TRBJ2-1; D perhaps matches TRBD1 (6 bases). Trimming removed 2 bases at V and 3 bases at J, with 14 bases between. CDR3 size: 16 residues. Per germline, CDR1 SNHLY and CDR2 FYNNEI. CDR3 region: CASSERAGVGYNEQFF. For the CDR3, the DNA is TGTGCCAGCAGTGAAAGGGCAGGGGTGGGCTACAATGAGCAGTTCTTC.

The chain employs TRBV2 and TRBJ2-3, with 7 bases lining up with TRBD2. The junction had 12 bases not matched to a gene; V was cut back by 5 bases and J by 1 base. CDR3 length equals 17 residues. CDR1 SNHLY and CDR2 FYNNEI come from the germline V gene. CDR3 coding DNA: TGTGCCAGCAGTCTCCGTTCGGGGGGTAGGGGCACAGATACGCAGTATTTT. Translated: CASSLRSGGRGTDTQYF.

The chain combines TRBV3-1 (or the pseudogene TRBV3-2) with TRBJ1-3; no clear D. Germline CDR1 and CDR2: LGHDT and YNNKEL (reference sequence). The CDR3 totals 14 residues. The germline V and J ends were trimmed by 0 bases and 4 bases, with 7 bases remaining between them. CDR3 loop: CASSQEPGGNTIYF. DNA for the CDR3: TGTGCCAGCAGCCAAGAACCGGGGGGAAACACCATATATTTT.

V usage is TRBV5-6 and J usage is TRBJ2-7, with 10 positions matching TRBD1. Germline CDR1 and CDR2: SGHDT and YYEEEE. With 5 bases clipped from V and 9 bases from J, the junction kept 8 bases outside the gene matches. The CDR3 covers 13 residues. Here the CDR3 reads CASRYRDRGRQYF. CDR3 nucleotide sequence: TGTGCCAGCAGATACCGGGACAGGGGACGGCAGTACTTC.

The CDR3 region is CASSSTGGYGEKLFF. The CDR3 DNA is TGTGCCAGCTCATCGACAGGGGGCTATGGGGAAAAACTGTTTTTT. V gene TRBV18 combines with J gene TRBJ1-4, with 10 bases lining up with TRBD1. Germline V gene sequence: CDR1 KGHSH, CDR2 LQKENI. V gave up 5 bases and J gave up 8 bases; unmatched junction bases: 8. The CDR3 covers 15 residues.

This clone was seen once. The gene calls are TRBV5-6 and TRBJ1-2, with D perhaps TRBD1 (5 bases). Between the trimmed V and J ends, which lost 0 bases and 14 bases, there was a span of 23 bases. The CDR3 loop spans 15 amino acids. The V gene's germline CDR1 is SGHDT and CDR2 YYEEEE. The CDR3 coding sequence is TGTGCCAGCAGCTTGGGAGGACTACCGCCTATGGGGGGAACCTTC. Encoded protein: CASSLGGLPPMGGTF.

The chain uses TRBV28 and TRBJ1-5; 11 positions agree with TRBD1. Germline-derived CDR1 and CDR2 are MDHEN and SYDVKM. V lost 6 bases, J lost 4 bases, and 17 bases stayed unmatched. The CDR3 has 19 residues. CDR3 amino acids: CASRNGQGAYPPPNQPQHF. The CDR3 nucleotides read TGTGCCAGCAGAAACGGACAGGGGGCGTACCCCCCCCCAAATCAGCCCCAGCATTTT.

The V call is TRBV6-6, the J call TRBJ1-5; TRBD1 agrees at 8 bases. This CDR3 has 16 residues. CDR1 MNHNY and CDR2 SVGAGI come from the germline V gene (reference sequence). Trimming at V came to 7 bases and at J to 0 bases, leaving 8 bases not matched to a gene. Here the CDR3 reads CASTPGQGSSNQPQHF. CDR3 in DNA: TGTGCCAGCACCCCAGGACAGGGTAGTAGCAATCAGCCCCAGCATTTT.

V usage is TRBV5-1 and J usage is TRBJ2-7, with 7 bases lining up with TRBD2. With 4 bases clipped from V and 5 bases from J, the junction kept 9 bases outside the gene matches. The CDR3 covers 14 residues. CDR1 and CDR2 from the germline V gene are SGHRS and YFSETQ. CDR3 region: CASSGGRGRNEQYF. DNA for the CDR3: TGCGCCAGCAGCGGAGGGAGGGGCAGGAACGAGCAGTACTTC.